A selection of T cell receptor beta chains follows, all from one sample in a study of cytomegalovirus exposure and HLA in healthy donors. Using immunoSEQ multiplex PCR, the repertoire was profiled, and TCRdb retains in-frame clones only, with some absent. The repertoire consists of approximately 89,000 clones, with around 76% occurring once and the leading ten covering 10%. Sequencing was done on a sample of PBMCs. The receptors stem from a man under 40 in good health and CMV-seropositive. Both conserved end residues are part of each CDR3. D genes are given only for firm matches. Only part of the rows carry a size: once, few, many, or a class if the clone is expanded.

d_gene: TRBD2; abundance: .; v_gene: TRBV7-9; j_gene: TRBJ2-1; CDR3nt: TGTTCCAGCAGCTTAGACTCGGGGGGGTTCTTC; CDR3aa: CSSSLDSGGFF
d_gene: .; abundance: few; v_gene: TRBV7-9; j_gene: TRBJ1-2; CDR3nt: TGTGCCAGCAGCTTAGACGGGGTTTCGGGCTACACCTTC; CDR3aa: CASSLDGVSGYTF
d_gene: .; abundance: .; v_gene: TRBV5-1; j_gene: TRBJ2-5; CDR3nt: TGCGCCAGCAGCTTGGTGGGCTTGGAGACCCAGTACTTC; CDR3aa: CASSLVGLETQYF
d_gene: TRBD1; abundance: .; v_gene: TRBV7-2; j_gene: TRBJ1-3; CDR3nt: TGTGCCAGCAGACGGACAGGTGGAAACACCATATATTTT; CDR3aa: CASRRTGGNTIYF
d_gene: TRBD1; abundance: .; v_gene: TRBV11-2; j_gene: TRBJ1-2; CDR3nt: TGTGCCAGCGCCACCACAGGGGGCCGGTCAAACTATGGCTACACCTTC; CDR3aa: CASATTGGRSNYGYTF
d_gene: .; abundance: few; v_gene: TRBV7-3; j_gene: TRBJ1-2; CDR3nt: TGTGCCAGCGGACAGCTCTATGGCTACACCTTC; CDR3aa: CASGQLYGYTF
d_gene: TRBD1; abundance: .; v_gene: TRBV11-2; j_gene: TRBJ1-3; CDR3nt: TGTGCCAGCAGCCGCCGGACAGGAGGAAACACCATATATTTT; CDR3aa: CASSRRTGGNTIYF
d_gene: .; abundance: .; v_gene: TRBV18; j_gene: TRBJ1-4; CDR3nt: TGTGCCAGCTCACCACCGGGCGAGAATGAAAAACTGTTTTTT; CDR3aa: CASSPPGENEKLFF
d_gene: TRBD2; abundance: .; v_gene: TRBV5-1; j_gene: TRBJ2-3; CDR3nt: TGCGCCAGCAGCGACGCCACCGGGACTAGCGGGGGGTCTGCAGATACGCAGTATTTT; CDR3aa: CASSDATGTSGGSADTQYF
d_gene: .; abundance: .; v_gene: TRBV15; j_gene: TRBJ1-2; CDR3nt: TGTGCCACCAGCAGAGGCCAGGGGCCCTATGGCTACACCTTC; CDR3aa: CATSRGQGPYGYTF
d_gene: .; abundance: .; v_gene: TRBV7-8; j_gene: TRBJ1-4; CDR3nt: TGTGCCAGCAGCCCATATCTTTTGCGGGGGCAGTCAACTAATGAAAAACTGTTTTTT; CDR3aa: CASSPYLLRGQSTNEKLFF
d_gene: .; abundance: .; v_gene: TRBV29-1; j_gene: TRBJ1-3; CDR3nt: TGCAGCGTTGAAATTCCGGGGGGAAACACCATATATTTT; CDR3aa: CSVEIPGGNTIYF
d_gene: .; abundance: .; v_gene: TRBV19; j_gene: TRBJ1-1; CDR3nt: TGTGCCAGTAGTATACGGGGTATTTACACTGAAGCTTTCTTT; CDR3aa: CASSIRGIYTEAFF
d_gene: .; abundance: .; v_gene: TRBV7-2; j_gene: TRBJ1-1; CDR3nt: TGTGCCAGCAGCCCCCCTAGCAGGTTGAACACTGAAGCTTTCTTT; CDR3aa: CASSPPSRLNTEAFF
d_gene: .; abundance: .; v_gene: TRBV19; j_gene: TRBJ2-2; CDR3nt: TGTGCCAGTATCCCGGGTTTAGCGGTGAACACCGGGGAGCTGTTTTTT; CDR3aa: CASIPGLAVNTGELFF
d_gene: TRBD1; abundance: .; v_gene: TRBV28; j_gene: TRBJ2-5; CDR3nt: TGTGCCAGCAGTTCGTACAGGGGAGAGACCCAGTACTTC; CDR3aa: CASSSYRGETQYF